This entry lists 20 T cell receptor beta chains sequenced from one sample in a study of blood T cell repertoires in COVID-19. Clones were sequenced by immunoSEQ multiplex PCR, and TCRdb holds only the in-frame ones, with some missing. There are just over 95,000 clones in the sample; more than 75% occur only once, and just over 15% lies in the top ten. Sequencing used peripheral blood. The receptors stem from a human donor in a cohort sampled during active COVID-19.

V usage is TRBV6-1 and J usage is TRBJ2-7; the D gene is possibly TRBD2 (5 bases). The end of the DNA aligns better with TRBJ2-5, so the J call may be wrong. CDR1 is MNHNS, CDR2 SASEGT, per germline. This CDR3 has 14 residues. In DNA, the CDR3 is TGTGCCAGCAGTGAAAGGGCTAGCACAGAGACCCAGTACTTC. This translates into CASSERASTETQYF.

The CDR3, as DNA: TGTGCCAGCAGCCGGGAAGGCGTCTATGAGCAGTTCTTC. The encoded protein is CASSREGVYEQFF. The genes are TRBV6-5 and TRBJ2-1; D is perhaps TRBD2 (5 bases). The V gene lost 6 bases and the J gene lost 8 bases, with 14 bases spanning the gap. The CDR3 has 13 amino acids. Germline values: CDR1 MNHEY, CDR2 SVGAGI.

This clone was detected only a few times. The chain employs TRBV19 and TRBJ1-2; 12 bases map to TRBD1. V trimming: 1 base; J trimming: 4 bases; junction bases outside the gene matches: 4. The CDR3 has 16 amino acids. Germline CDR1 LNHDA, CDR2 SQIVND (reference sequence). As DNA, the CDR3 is TGTGCCAGTAGTATAGTGGGGGACAGGGGGCTCTATGGCTACACCTTC. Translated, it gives CASSIVGDRGLYGYTF.

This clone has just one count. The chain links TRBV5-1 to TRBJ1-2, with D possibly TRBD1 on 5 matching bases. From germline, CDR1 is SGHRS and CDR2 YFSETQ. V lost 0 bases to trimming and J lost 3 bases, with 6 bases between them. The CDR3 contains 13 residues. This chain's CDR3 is CASSLEGYYGYTF. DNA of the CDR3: TGCGCCAGCAGCTTGGAGGGGTACTATGGCTACACCTTC.

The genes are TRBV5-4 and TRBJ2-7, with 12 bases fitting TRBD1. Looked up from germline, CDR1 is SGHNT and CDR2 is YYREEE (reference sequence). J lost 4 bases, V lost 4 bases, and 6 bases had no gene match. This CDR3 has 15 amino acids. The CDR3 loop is CASSHRDRGLYEQYF. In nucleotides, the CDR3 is TGTGCCAGCAGCCACCGGGACAGGGGGCTTTACGAGCAGTACTTC.

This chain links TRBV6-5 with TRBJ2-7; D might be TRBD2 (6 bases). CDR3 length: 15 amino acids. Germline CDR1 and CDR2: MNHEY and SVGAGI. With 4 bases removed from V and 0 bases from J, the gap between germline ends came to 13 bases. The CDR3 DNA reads TGTGCCAGCAGTTTTTCGGCGGGGCCCTCCTACGAGCAGTACTTC. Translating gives CASSFSAGPSYEQYF.

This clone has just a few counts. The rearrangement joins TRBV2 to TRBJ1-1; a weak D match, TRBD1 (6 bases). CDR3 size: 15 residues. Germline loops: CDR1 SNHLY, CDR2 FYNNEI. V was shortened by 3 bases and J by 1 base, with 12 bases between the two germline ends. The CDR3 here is CASSDPGTKNTEAFF. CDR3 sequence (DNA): TGTGCCAGCAGTGACCCCGGGACAAAGAACACTGAAGCTTTCTTT.

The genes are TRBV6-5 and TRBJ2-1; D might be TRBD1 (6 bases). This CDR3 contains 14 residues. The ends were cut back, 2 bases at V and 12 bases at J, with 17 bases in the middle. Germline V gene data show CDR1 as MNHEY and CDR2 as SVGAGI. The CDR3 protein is CASSYGDGTLGQFF. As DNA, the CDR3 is TGTGCCAGCAGTTACGGGGATGGGACACTCGGGCAGTTCTTC.

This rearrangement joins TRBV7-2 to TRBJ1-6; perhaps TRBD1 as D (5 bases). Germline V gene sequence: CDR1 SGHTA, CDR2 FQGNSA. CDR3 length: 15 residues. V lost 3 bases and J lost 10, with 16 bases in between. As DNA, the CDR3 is TGTGCCAGCAGCTTTTCTGGGGGAGGGATCTCACCCCTCCACTTT. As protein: CASSFSGGGISPLHF.

This CDR3 is CASSETSGGYNEQFF. The CDR3 coding sequence is TGTGCCAGCAGCGAGACTAGCGGGGGATACAATGAGCAGTTCTTC. The chain links TRBV9 to TRBJ2-1; 12 nucleotides match TRBD2. The CDR3 runs 15 residues. The V segment lost 3 bases and the J segment 4 bases; nucleotides outside the gene matches: 2. From germline, CDR1 is SGDLS and CDR2 YYNGEE.

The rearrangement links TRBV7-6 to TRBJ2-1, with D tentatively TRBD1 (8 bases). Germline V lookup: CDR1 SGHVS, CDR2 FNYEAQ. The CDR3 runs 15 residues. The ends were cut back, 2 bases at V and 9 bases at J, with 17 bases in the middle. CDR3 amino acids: CASSLTGGGYGEQFF. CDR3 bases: TGTGCCAGCAGCTTAACAGGGGGAGGGTATGGTGAGCAGTTCTTC.

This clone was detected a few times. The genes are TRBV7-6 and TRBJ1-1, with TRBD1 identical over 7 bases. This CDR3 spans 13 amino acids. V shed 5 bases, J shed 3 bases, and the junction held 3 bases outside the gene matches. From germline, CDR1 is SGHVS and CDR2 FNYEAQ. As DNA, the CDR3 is TGTGCCAGCAGCATTGACAGGGACACTGAAGCTTTCTTT. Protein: CASSIDRDTEAFF.

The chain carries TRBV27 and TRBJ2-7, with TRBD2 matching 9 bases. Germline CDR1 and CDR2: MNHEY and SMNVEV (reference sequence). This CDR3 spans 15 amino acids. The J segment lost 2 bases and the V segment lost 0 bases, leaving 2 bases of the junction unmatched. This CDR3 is CASSLSGGRAYEQYF. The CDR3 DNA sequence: TGTGCCAGCAGTTTATCTGGCGGGAGGGCCTACGAGCAGTACTTC.

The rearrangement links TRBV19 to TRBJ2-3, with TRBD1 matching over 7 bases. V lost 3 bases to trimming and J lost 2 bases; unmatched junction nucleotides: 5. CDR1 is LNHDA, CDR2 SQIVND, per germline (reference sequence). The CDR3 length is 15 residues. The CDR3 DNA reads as TGTGCCAGTAGTATTGGGCAGGGGGACACAGATACGCAGTATTTT. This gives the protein CASSIGQGDTDTQYF. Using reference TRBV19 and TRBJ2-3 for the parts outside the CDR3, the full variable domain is DGGITQSPKYLFRKEGQNVTLSCEQNLNHDAMYWYRQDPGQGLRLIYYSQIVNDFQKGDIAEGYSVSREKKESFPLTVTSAQKNPTAFYLCASSIGQGDTDTQYFGPGTRLTVL.

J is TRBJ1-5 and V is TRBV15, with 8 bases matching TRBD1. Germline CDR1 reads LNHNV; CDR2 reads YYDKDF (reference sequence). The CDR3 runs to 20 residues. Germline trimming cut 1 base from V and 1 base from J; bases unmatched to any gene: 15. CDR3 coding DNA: TGTGCCACCAGCAGAGTGCCTTCCGGACAGGGAGCGGGGAGCAATCAGCCCCAGCATTTT. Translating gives CATSRVPSGQGAGSNQPQHF.

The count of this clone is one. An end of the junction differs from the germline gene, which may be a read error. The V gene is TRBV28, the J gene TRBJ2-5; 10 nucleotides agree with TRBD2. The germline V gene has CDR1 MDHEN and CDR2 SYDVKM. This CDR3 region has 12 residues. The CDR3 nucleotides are TGTGCCAGCAGTCTTAGCGGGAGGAACACCGACTTC. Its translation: CASSLSGRNTDF.

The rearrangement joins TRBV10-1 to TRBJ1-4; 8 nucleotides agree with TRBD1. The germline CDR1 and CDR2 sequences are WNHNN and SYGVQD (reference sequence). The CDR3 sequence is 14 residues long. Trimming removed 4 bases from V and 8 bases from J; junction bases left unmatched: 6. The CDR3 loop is CASSVGQVPEKLFF. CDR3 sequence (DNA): TGCGCCAGCAGTGTGGGACAGGTACCCGAAAAACTGTTTTTT.

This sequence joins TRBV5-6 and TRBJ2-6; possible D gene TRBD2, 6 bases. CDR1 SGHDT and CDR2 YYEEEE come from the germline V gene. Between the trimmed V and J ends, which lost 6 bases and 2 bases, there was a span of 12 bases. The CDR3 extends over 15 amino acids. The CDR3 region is CASTWGVAGANVLTF. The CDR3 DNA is TGTGCCAGCACTTGGGGGGTGGCTGGGGCCAACGTCCTGACTTTC.

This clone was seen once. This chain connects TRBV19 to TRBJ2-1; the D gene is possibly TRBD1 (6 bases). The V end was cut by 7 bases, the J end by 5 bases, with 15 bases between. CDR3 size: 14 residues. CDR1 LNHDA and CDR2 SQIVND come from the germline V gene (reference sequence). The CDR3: CASKPLDRNNEQFF. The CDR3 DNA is TGTGCCAGTAAACCCCTCGACAGGAACAATGAGCAGTTCTTC.

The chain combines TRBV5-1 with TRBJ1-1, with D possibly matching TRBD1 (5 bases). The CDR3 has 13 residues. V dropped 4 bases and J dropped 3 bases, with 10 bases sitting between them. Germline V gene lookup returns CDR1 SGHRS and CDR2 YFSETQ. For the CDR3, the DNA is TGCGCCAGCAGCCGTGGGGGGGACACTGAAGCTTTCTTT. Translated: CASSRGGDTEAFF.